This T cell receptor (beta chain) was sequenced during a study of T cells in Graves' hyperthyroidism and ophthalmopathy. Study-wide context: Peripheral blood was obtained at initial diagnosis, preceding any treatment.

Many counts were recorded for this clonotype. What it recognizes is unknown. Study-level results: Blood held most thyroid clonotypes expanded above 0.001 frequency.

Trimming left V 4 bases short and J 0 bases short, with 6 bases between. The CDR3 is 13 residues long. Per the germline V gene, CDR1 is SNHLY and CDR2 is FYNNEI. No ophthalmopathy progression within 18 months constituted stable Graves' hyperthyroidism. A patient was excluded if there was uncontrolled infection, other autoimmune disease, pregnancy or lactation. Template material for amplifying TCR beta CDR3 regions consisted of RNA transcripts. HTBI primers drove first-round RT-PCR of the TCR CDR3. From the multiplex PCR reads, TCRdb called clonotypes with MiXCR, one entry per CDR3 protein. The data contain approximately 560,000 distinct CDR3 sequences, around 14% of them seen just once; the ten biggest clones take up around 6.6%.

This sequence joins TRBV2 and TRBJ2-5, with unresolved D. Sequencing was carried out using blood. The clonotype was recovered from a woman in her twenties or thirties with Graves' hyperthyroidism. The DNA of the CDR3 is TGTGCCAGCAGTGTCGTCAACCAAGAGACCCAGTACTTC. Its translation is CASSVVNQETQYF.